The present T cell receptor (beta chain) was sequenced within a study of blood T cell repertoires in COVID-19 (dated by TCRdb to 2019 to 2021). Study-wide context: Samples from collaborators originated in the United States, Italy and Spain and spanned both the acute and convalescent phases of COVID-19. Subjects who had been exposed to COVID-19, were actively infected with it, or had recovered from it provided the deeply sampled blood TCRbeta repertoires that made up the dataset. The repertoires were made available in a free public database intended to serve as a resource for research on the immune response to SARS-CoV-2. The sample metadata nearly always contained a de-identified subject ID, COVID-19 status, age in years and sex. Samples came from the ongoing ImmuneRACE study (first 160 participants) plus 1,254 subjects from 6 global collaborators. The prospective study material was composed of cDNA or gDNA derived from T cells, B-cell-depleted T cells, or PBMCs. Where available, HLA class I and class II types were taken from metadata supplied by the sample provider and were not determined by assay-based typing. What the authors observed across the whole study: The quantity of clinical and demographic metadata differed by source and by participant and was supplied without curation.

A remark on this clone: Its antigen has not been determined. Per-nucleotide qualities are absent, and no much larger clonotype sits a single base away.

TCRbeta CDR3 regions were amplified from genomic DNA by means of the immunoSEQ Assay, a bias-controlled multiplex PCR. As for how the authors treated the data: The number of nucleated cells in each sample was estimated from the amplification of reference gene primers within the assay. To quantify the absolute abundance of each unique TCRbeta CDR3 rearrangement, sequence reads were collapsed and filtered. For each sample, productive Simpson clonality was calculated by taking the square root of Simpson's diversity index across productive rearrangements. In TCRdb, the immuneACCESS table is reduced to in-frame sequences with V and J assigned. These tables do not hold every clone; where another copy was compared, an unresolved V gene accounts for under half, and the others remain unexplained. V and J calls and clone size are as listed in that table; D and trimming were resolved from the DNA. The sample table shows about 190,000 clones, and roughly 89% are seen once. The ten largest account for 0.5% to 0.75% of the sample.

The collaborating institutions used their own protocols to collect whole blood in K2EDTA tubes. For TCRbeta analysis, collaborator samples were shipped as frozen whole blood, as isolated PBMCs, or as DNA extracted from either sample type. The CDR3 holds 13 amino acids from the cysteine to the phenylalanine. Only the CDR3 portion is preserved as DNA: 39 bases, with reading frame beginning at the first base. The trim is 5 bases for V and 8 bases for J, with a gap of 10 bases between the germline ends. This chain is built from TRBV12-3 or TRBV12-4 and TRBJ1-6; TRBD1 is a possible D gene, resting on 5 matching bases. The sequence was obtained from a man aged 50 to 59 with acute or convalescent COVID-19. Material for sequencing was peripheral blood. The base sequence is TGTGCCAGCAGTCGGGGGGGGTATTCACCCCTCCACTTT. Translated, this is CASSRGGYSPLHF.